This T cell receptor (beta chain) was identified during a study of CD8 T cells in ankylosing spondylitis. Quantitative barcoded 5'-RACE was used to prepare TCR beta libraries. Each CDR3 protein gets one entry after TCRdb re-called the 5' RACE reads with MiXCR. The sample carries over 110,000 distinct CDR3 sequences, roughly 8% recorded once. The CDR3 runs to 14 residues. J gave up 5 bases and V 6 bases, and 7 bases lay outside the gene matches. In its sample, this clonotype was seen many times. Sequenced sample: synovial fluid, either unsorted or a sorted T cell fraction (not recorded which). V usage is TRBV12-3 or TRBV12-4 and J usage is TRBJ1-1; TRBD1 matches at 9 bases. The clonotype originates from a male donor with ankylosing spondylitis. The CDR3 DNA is TGTGCCAGCAGAGTAGGGACAGGGAGAACTGAAGCTTTCTTT. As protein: CASRVGTGRTEAFF.